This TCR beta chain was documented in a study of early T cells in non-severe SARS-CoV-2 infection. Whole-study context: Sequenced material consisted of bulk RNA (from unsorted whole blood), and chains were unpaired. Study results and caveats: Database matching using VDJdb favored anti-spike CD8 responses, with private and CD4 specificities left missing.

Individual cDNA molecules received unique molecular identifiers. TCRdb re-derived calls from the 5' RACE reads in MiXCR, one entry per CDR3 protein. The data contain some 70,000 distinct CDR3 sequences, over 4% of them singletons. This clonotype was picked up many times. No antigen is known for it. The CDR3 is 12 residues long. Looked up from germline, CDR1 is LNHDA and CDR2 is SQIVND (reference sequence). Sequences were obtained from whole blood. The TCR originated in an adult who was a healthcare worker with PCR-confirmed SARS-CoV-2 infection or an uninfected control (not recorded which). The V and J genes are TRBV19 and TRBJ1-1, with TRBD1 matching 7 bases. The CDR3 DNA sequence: TGTGCATGCGGCCAGGGGGGCACTGAAGCTTTCTTT. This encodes CACGQGGTEAFF.